The 21 T cell receptor beta chains below all came from one sample that was sequenced in a study of blood T cells in healthy people across ages. Next came a second PCR, run for roughly 6 to 11 cycles, which used a sample-barcoded 5' primer along with a J-beta primer mix. TCRdb passed the 5' RACE reads through MiXCR, listing each CDR3 protein once. This sample yields some 1,500,000 distinct CDR3 sequences, of which around 40% are seen a single time; more than 4% belongs to the top ten. What was sequenced was blood. The receptors shown here come from a woman younger than 35 in good health.

The table lists this clonotype with a few counts. This chain joins TRBV15 and TRBJ2-3, with a possible D match to TRBD1 (5 bases). V was pared by 0 bases and J by 0 bases, with 7 bases between. CDR1 and CDR2 (germline): LNHNV, YYDKDF (reference sequence). This CDR3 contains 15 residues. The CDR3 sequence is CATSRDQGSTDTQYF. DNA of the CDR3: TGTGCCACCAGCAGAGATCAGGGTAGCACAGATACGCAGTATTTT.

As for this clonotype: The junction departs from germline at one end; a sequencing error may be responsible. The rearrangement links TRBV12-3 or TRBV12-4 to TRBJ2-3, with D unresolved. The length of the CDR3 is 14 residues. The DNA for the CDR3 is TGTACCAGCAGTTTCGCCGGGAGCACAGATACGCAGTATTTT. Its translation: CTSSFAGSTDTQYF.

This chain joins TRBV6-1 and TRBJ1-5, with 10 nucleotides matching TRBD1. The germline V gene has CDR1 MNHNS and CDR2 SASEGT. The CDR3 is 16 residues long. J lost 2 bases, V lost 7 bases, and 8 bases had no gene match. The CDR3 nucleotides are TGTGCCAGCAACCGAAGGACAGGGGGAGGCAATCAGCCCCAGCATTTT. It translates to CASNRRTGGGNQPQHF.

This clonotype has more than one count but fewer than ten. The J gene is TRBJ2-1, the V gene TRBV5-1; 7 positions match TRBD2. Germline-derived CDR1 and CDR2 are SGHRS and YFSETQ. There are 16 residues in the CDR3. V shed 0 bases and J 6 bases; nucleotides not matched to a gene: 9. The CDR3, as DNA: TGCGCCAGCAGCTTGGTTTTCCAGGGAGGGCGCAATGAGCAGTTCTTC. It yields the protein CASSLVFQGGRNEQFF.

The chain joins TRBV10-3 to TRBJ1-2; D unclear. V shed 7 bases and J shed 8 bases, with 14 bases lying between them. This CDR3 has 12 amino acids. Germline V gives CDR1 ENHRY, CDR2 SYGVKD. The CDR3 sequence: CAIKGTSGGYTF. The CDR3 DNA reads TGTGCCATCAAGGGAACTTCGGGAGGCTACACCTTC.

This clonotype has more than one count but fewer than ten. This chain uses TRBV7-9 with TRBJ2-1; no firm D call. Per the germline V gene, CDR1 is SEHNR and CDR2 is FQNEAQ (reference sequence). The CDR3 is 14 amino acids. V lost 7 bases, J lost 1 base, and 11 bases lay in between. In nucleotides, the CDR3 is TGTGCCAGCATCTCTGGGGTGTCCTACAATGAGCAGTTCTTC. It is translated as CASISGVSYNEQFF. Complete variable domain (other parts from reference TRBV7-9 and TRBJ2-1): DTGVSQNPRHKITKRGQNVTFRCDPISEHNRLYWYRQTLGQGPEFLTYFQNEAQLEKSRLLSDRFSAERPKGSFSTLEIQRTEQGDSAMYLCASISGVSYNEQFFGPGTRLTVL.

V usage is TRBV10-3 and J usage is TRBJ1-5, with TRBD1 matching 8 bases. The V gene's germline CDR1 is ENHRY and CDR2 SYGVKD. The CDR3 runs to 14 residues. J lost 5 bases, V lost 4 bases, and 4 bases had no gene match. The chain's CDR3 is CAISGTGYDQPQHF. In DNA form, the CDR3 reads TGTGCCATCAGTGGGACAGGGTATGATCAGCCCCAGCATTTT.

The chain carries TRBV4-3 and TRBJ1-4, with D unresolved. V was trimmed by 4 bases and J by 0 bases, leaving 9 bases between them. The CDR3 is 15 amino acids. The germline gives CDR1 LGHNA, CDR2 YSLEER. Here the CDR3 reads CASSRALATNEKLFF. The CDR3 DNA is TGCGCCAGCAGCCGCGCACTGGCAACTAATGAAAAACTGTTTTTT.

The chain employs TRBV27 and TRBJ2-2, with 10 bases aligning to TRBD2. Germline V gene lookup returns CDR1 MNHEY and CDR2 SMNVEV (reference sequence). The length of the CDR3 is 16 residues. The V and J ends lost 7 bases and 1 base, in that order; junction bases with no gene match: 6. The CDR3 DNA follows: TGTGCCAGCACTTCCGGACTAGCGGTGAACACCGGGGAGCTGTTTTTT. Protein sequence: CASTSGLAVNTGELFF.

V usage is TRBV12-3 or TRBV12-4 and J usage is TRBJ2-5, with TRBD2 identical over 12 bases. The CDR3 extends over 16 amino acids. Germline trimming cut 2 bases from V and 7 bases from J; bases unmatched to any gene: 8. CDR3 DNA: TGTGCCAGCAGTTTACCCAAACTAGCGGGAGGAGGGACCCAGTACTTC. It codes for CASSLPKLAGGGTQYF.

The genes are TRBV6-6 and TRBJ1-4; D not resolved. The V and J ends lost 0 bases and 0 bases respectively, with 8 bases between them. This CDR3 has 16 residues. Germline CDR1 is MNHNY and CDR2 is SVGAGI (reference sequence). CDR3 sequence (DNA): TGTGCCAGCAGTTACTCAGGGATTGCAACTAATGAAAAACTGTTTTTT. It yields the protein CASSYSGIATNEKLFF.

For this clonotype: Since a much larger clone is just one base distant, this may be a read error. V is TRBV6-4 and J is TRBJ1-4; D not certain. Trimming removed 11 bases from V and 5 bases from J, with 15 bases in between. The CDR3 contains 13 residues. Germline V gene data show CDR1 as MRHNA and CDR2 as SNTAGT. The CDR3 DNA reads as TGTGCCGTCCAGGCAGTTCCGAATGAAAAACTGTTTTTT. This translates into CAVQAVPNEKLFF.

Comment on this clonotype: One end of the junction does not line up with germline, which may come from a read error. J is TRBJ1-2 and V is TRBV24-1; D possibly corresponds to TRBD1 (5 bases). Germline V gene lookup returns CDR1 KGHDR and CDR2 SFDVKD. There are 14 residues in the CDR3. The CDR3 DNA reads TGTGCCACCAGTGGTCCGGGGCAACTTCTTGGCTACAACTTC. Residues: CATSGPGQLLGYNF.

The J gene is TRBJ2-1, the V gene TRBV20-1; no clear D gene. Germline V gene sequence: CDR1 DFQATT, CDR2 SNEGSKA (reference sequence). The length of the CDR3 is 11 residues. With 6 bases removed from V and 9 bases from J, the gap between germline ends came to 12 bases. The CDR3 region has the DNA TGCAGTGCCCGAGGTAGGAGTGAGCAGTTCTTC. It encodes CSARGRSEQFF.

J is TRBJ2-3 and V is TRBV5-6, with TRBD2 matching 12 bases. CDR1 and CDR2 (germline): SGHDT, YYEEEE. The J segment lost 3 bases and the V segment lost 3 bases, leaving 5 bases of the junction unmatched. The CDR3 covers 16 residues. CDR3 protein: CASSSLAGGATDTQYF. The CDR3 region has the DNA TGTGCCAGCAGCTCTCTAGCGGGGGGGGCAACAGATACGCAGTATTTT.

The V gene is TRBV4-3, the J gene TRBJ1-6; no clear D. Germline CDR1 LGHNA, CDR2 YSLEER. The CDR3 sequence is 13 residues long. V was clipped by 2 bases and J by 12 bases, with 11 bases between them. CDR3 residues: CASSQSPGIPLHF. The CDR3 DNA is TGCGCCAGCAGCCAATCACCGGGCATACCCCTCCACTTT.

The chain recombines TRBV20-1 with TRBJ1-6; tentative D call: TRBD1 (6 bases). This CDR3 has 13 amino acids. V lost 3 bases and J 14 bases, leaving 17 bases between the germline ends. Germline V gene data show CDR1 as DFQATT and CDR2 as SNEGSKA (reference sequence). The CDR3 sequence is CSASSRGGFALHF. Here the CDR3 DNA reads TGCAGTGCTAGTAGCAGGGGCGGGTTTGCCCTCCACTTT.

V is TRBV7-2 and J is TRBJ2-1; 7 positions match TRBD1. Germline V lookup: CDR1 SGHTA, CDR2 FQGNSA. V shed 5 bases and J 0 bases; nucleotides not matched to a gene: 4. The CDR3 spans 15 residues. CDR3 sequence: CASSIQGSSYNEQFF. As DNA, the CDR3 is TGTGCCAGCAGCATACAGGGGAGCTCCTACAATGAGCAGTTCTTC.

The V and J genes are TRBV6-5 and TRBJ1-4; D may be TRBD1 (6 bases). The CDR3 has 14 residues. Germline CDR1 reads MNHEY; CDR2 reads SVGAGI. V dropped 5 bases and J dropped 6 bases, with 13 bases sitting between them. CDR3 in DNA: TGTGCCAGCAGTCGCAGGGGTGCGGATGAAAAACTGTTTTTT. It is translated as CASSRRGADEKLFF.

Only a few counts were recorded for this clonotype. The chain couples TRBV25-1 to TRBJ2-5; 10 nucleotides match TRBD2. The CDR3 runs 13 residues. V lost 10 bases and J lost 5; bases outside the gene matches: 7. In germline, CDR1 is MGHDK, CDR2 SYGVNS. In DNA form, the CDR3 reads TGTGCCACTTCTAGCGGGAGACTGGAGACCCAGTACTTC. Translating gives CATSSGRLETQYF.

CDR3 in amino acids: CASSSNNRDGAFF. The DNA for the CDR3 is TGTGCCAGCAGTTCAAATAACAGGGATGGGGCTTTCTTT. The chain uses TRBV12-3 or TRBV12-4 and TRBJ1-1; perhaps TRBD1 as D (6 bases). V lost 4 bases and J lost 11, with 17 bases in between. This CDR3 has 13 residues.